This is a list of T cell receptor beta chains from one sample in a study of CD8+ T cells in alopecia areata. The method was immunoSEQ multiplex PCR; TCRdb's version includes in-frame clones alone and lacks a portion of them. The sample lists 150,000 or so clones; over 80% were seen once. The material was CD8+ T cells sorted from blood, obtained at week 0. Receptors originate from a human donor with alopecia areata. Both conserved end residues are part of each CDR3. The D gene is left open where the match is weak. Size values are once, few and many counts, or a class for expanded clones, and some rows have none.

NA	TRBV5-5	NA	TRBJ2-7	CASSLSTAKTYEQYF	TGTGCCAGCAGCTTGAGCACGGCCAAGACCTACGAGCAGTACTTC
few	TRBV6-6	TRBD1	TRBJ2-7	CASSYSGTGGAEQYF	TGTGCCAGCAGTTACTCCGGGACAGGGGGCGCCGAGCAGTACTTC
NA	TRBV29-1	NA	TRBJ2-7	CSVETMSTGGSYEQYF	TGCAGCGTTGAAACGATGTCGACAGGTGGGTCCTACGAGCAGTACTTC
once	TRBV19	TRBD1	TRBJ1-5	CASSIGTGNMPQHF	TGTGCCAGTAGTATAGGGACAGGCAATATGCCCCAGCATTTT
few	TRBV28	TRBD1	TRBJ1-6	CASNSRDSHSPLHF	TGTGCCAGCAATTCAAGGGACAGTCATTCACCCCTCCACTTT
NA	TRBV6-5	NA	TRBJ1-2	CASSYDRRANYGYTF	TGTGCCAGCAGTTACGACAGGAGAGCTAACTATGGCTACACCTTC
NA	TRBV11-2	TRBD2	TRBJ2-2	CASSFRTSGAPNTGELFF	TGTGCCAGCAGCTTTAGGACTAGCGGGGCCCCGAACACCGGGGAGCTGTTTTTT
NA	TRBV18	NA	TRBJ2-2	CASSPVGPGELFF	TGTGCCAGCTCACCAGTTGGGCCCGGGGAGCTGTTTTTT
NA	TRBV27	NA	TRBJ2-1	CASRAGAGANNEQFF	TGTGCCAGCAGGGCGGGGGCGGGAGCGAACAATGAGCAGTTCTTC
once	TRBV30	TRBD1	TRBJ2-2	CAWRWTGDTGELFF	TGTGCCTGGAGGTGGACAGGTGACACCGGGGAGCTGTTTTTT
once	TRBV27	TRBD1	TRBJ2-7	CASSLSLTGAEQYF	TGTGCCAGCAGCCTTAGCCTCACAGGGGCCGAGCAGTACTTC
NA	TRBV9	NA	TRBJ1-1	CASSVGGENTEAFF	TGTGCCAGCAGCGTAGGGGGTGAGAACACTGAAGCTTTCTTT
NA	TRBV5-1	TRBD1	TRBJ2-7	CASSLRQGTPSYEQYF	TGCGCCAGCAGCTTGCGACAGGGGACCCCCTCCTACGAGCAGTACTTC
NA	TRBV6-5	NA	TRBJ2-3	CASSYSMSGAADTQYF	TGTGCCAGCAGTTACTCAATGTCGGGGGCCGCAGATACGCAGTATTTT
NA	TRBV29-1	TRBD1	TRBJ1-4	CSGGPLLGTGNEKLFF	TGCAGCGGAGGTCCCTTGCTTGGGACAGGGAACGAAAAACTGTTTTTT
NA	TRBV7-9	NA	TRBJ2-7	CASSLGESHEQYF	TGTGCCAGCAGCTTAGGAGAGTCTCACGAGCAGTACTTC
NA	TRBV7-9	TRBD2	TRBJ2-7	CASSLAGTSRRYEQYF	TGTGCCAGCAGCTTAGCTGGGACTAGCAGGCGGTACGAGCAGTACTTC
NA	TRBV5-1	NA	TRBJ2-1	CASSLAYGESEQFF	TGCGCCAGCAGCTTGGCCTATGGGGAAAGTGAGCAGTTCTTC
NA	TRBV6-1	NA	TRBJ2-6	CASSQTSGANVLTF	TGTGCCAGCAGTCAGACTTCTGGGGCCAACGTCCTGACTTTC
NA	TRBV2	NA	TRBJ1-2	CASREGGYGYTF	TGTGCCAGCAGGGAGGGGGGATATGGCTACACCTTC
once	TRBV7-2	NA	TRBJ2-7	CASSFYGGPYEQYF	TGTGCCAGCAGCTTCTACGGGGGACCCTACGAGCAGTACTTC
NA	TRBV4-1	NA	TRBJ2-7	CASSQASGRPTYEQYF	TGCGCCAGCAGCCAAGCATCTGGCAGGCCGACCTACGAGCAGTACTTC
once	TRBV7-6	NA	TRBJ2-3	CASSLESTDTQYF	TGTGCCAGCAGCTTAGAGAGCACAGATACGCAGTATTTT